The entry below describes one T cell receptor (beta chain). This specimen includes other DNA sequences encoding the same CDR3. The sample belongs to a study of OX40 agonist ivuxolimab in advanced cancers. Using immunoSEQ multiplex PCR, the repertoire was profiled, and TCRdb retains in-frame clones only, with some absent. The table lists fewer than 65,000 clones, about 86% of them singletons, with about 0.6% in the top ten. The CDR3 totals 17 residues. V shed 3 bases, J shed 3 bases, and the junction held 7 bases outside the gene matches. CDR1 is SGHDT and CDR2 is YYEEEE in the germline V gene. The rearrangement links TRBV5-6 to TRBJ2-2; 11 bases are a match to TRBD1. This clonotype originated in an adult with an advanced solid tumor such as melanoma, head and neck, liver or kidney cancer. Specimen: CD4+ or CD8+ T cells sorted from blood, collected in a trial of the OX40 agonist ivuxolimab. CDR3 in amino acids: CASSSVVGQGDTGELFF. CDR3 nucleotide sequence: TGTGCCAGCAGCTCGGTGGTGGGACAGGGGGACACCGGGGAGCTGTTTTTT.